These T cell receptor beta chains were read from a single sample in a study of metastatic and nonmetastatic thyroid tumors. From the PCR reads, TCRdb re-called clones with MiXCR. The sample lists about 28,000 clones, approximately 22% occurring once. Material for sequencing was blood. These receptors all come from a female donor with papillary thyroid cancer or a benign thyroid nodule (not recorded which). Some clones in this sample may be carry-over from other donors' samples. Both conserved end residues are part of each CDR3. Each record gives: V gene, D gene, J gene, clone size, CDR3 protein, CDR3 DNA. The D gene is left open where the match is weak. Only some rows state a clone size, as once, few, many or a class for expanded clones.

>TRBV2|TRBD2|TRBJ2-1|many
CASREGLTSGGQFF
TGTGCCAGCAGGGAGGGGCTTACTAGCGGGGGGCAGTTCTTC
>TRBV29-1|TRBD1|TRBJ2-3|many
CSSTPDRAPDTQYF
TGCAGCTCAACCCCGGACAGGGCGCCAGATACGCAGTATTTT
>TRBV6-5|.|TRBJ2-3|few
CASSYSGRDEQYF
TGTGCCAGCAGTTACTCAGGGCGGGATGAGCAGTATTTT
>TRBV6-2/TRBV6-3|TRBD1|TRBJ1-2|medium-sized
CASSIGQGAGYGYTF
TGTGCCAGCAGCATCGGACAGGGGGCTGGCTATGGCTACACCTTC
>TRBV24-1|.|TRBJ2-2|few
CATSRRYPGELFF
TGTGCCACCAGTCGTCGGTACCCGGGGGAGCTGTTTTTT
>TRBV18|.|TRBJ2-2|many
CASAGTGELFF
TGTGCCAGCGCCGGGACCGGGGAGCTGTTTTTT
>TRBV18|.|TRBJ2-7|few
CASSRGEFHEQYF
TGTGCCAGCTCACGAGGGGAGTTCCACGAGCAGTACTTC
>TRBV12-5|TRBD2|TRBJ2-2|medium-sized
CASGAAGGRIGELFF
TGTGCTAGTGGTGCAGCGGGGGGGCGGATCGGGGAGCTGTTTTTT
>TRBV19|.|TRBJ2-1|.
CASNHGLTGASGEQFF
TGTGCCAGTAACCACGGACTTACCGGGGCTTCAGGTGAGCAGTTCTTC
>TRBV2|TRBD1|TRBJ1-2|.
CASSDRDRGDYGYTF
TGTGCCAGCAGTGACCGGGACAGGGGAGACTATGGCTACACCTTC
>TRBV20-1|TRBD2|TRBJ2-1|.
CSARDGASGGLSYNEQFF
TGCAGTGCTAGAGATGGGGCTAGCGGGGGCCTATCCTACAATGAGCAGTTCTTC
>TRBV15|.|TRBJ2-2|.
CATSRGAYSCANTGELFF
TGTGCCACCAGCAGAGGAGCTTACAGCTGTGCGAACACCGGGGAGCTGTTTTTT
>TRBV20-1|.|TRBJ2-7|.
CSARVDSMPTYEQYF
TGCAGTGCTAGAGTCGACAGTATGCCAACCTACGAGCAGTACTTC
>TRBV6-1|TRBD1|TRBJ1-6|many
CASSGQGDSPLHF
TGTGCCAGTTCCGGACAGGGCGATTCACCCCTCCACTTT
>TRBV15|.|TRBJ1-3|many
CATSRGGSGNTIYF
TGTGCCACCAGCAGGGGCGGGTCTGGAAACACCATATATTTT
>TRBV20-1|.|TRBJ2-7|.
CSAIYPAGASYEQYF
TGCAGTGCTATATATCCGGCAGGAGCCTCCTACGAGCAGTACTTC
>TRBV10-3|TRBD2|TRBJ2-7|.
CAVGGGIFYDQYF
TGTGCCGTTGGCGGGGGGATCTTCTACGATCAGTACTTC
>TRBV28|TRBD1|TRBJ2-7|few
CASSPLLGTGTGEDEQYF
TGTGCCAGCAGTCCATTATTGGGTACCGGGACAGGGGAAGACGAGCAGTACTTC
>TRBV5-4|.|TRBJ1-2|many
CASSGPIGEGYGYTF
TGTGCCAGCAGCGGTCCCATTGGGGAAGGCTATGGCTACACCTTC
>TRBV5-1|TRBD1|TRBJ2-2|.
CASSLRTGTTGELFF
TGCGCCAGCAGCTTGCGGACAGGGACCACCGGGGAGCTGTTTTTT
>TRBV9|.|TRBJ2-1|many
CASSAGGGLEQFF
TGTGCCAGCAGTGCGGGTGGGGGGCTTGAGCAGTTCTTC
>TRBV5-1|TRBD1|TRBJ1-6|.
CASSLGTGESPLHF
TGCGCCAGCAGCCTTGGGACAGGGGAATCACCCCTCCACTTT
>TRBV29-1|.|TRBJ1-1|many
CSVLGHQNTEAFF
TGCAGCGTCCTGGGACATCAGAACACTGAAGCTTTCTTT
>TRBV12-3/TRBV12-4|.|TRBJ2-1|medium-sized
CASSLGLHEQFF
TGTGCCAGCAGTTTAGGGTTACATGAGCAGTTCTTC
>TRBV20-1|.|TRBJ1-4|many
CSARVAGGLSSEKLFF
TGCAGTGCTAGAGTCGCCGGCGGGCTGTCTAGTGAAAAACTGTTTTTT
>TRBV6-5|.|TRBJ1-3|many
CASSYSEMGGNTIYF
TGTGCCAGCAGTTACTCCGAGATGGGAGGAAACACCATATATTTT
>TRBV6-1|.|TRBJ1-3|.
CASSELGGTGNTIYF
TGTGCCAGCAGTGAATTAGGGGGGACTGGAAACACCATATATTTT
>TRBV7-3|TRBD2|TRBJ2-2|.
CAVRTSRSGELFF
TGTGCCGTGCGGACTAGCCGATCCGGGGAGCTGTTTTTT
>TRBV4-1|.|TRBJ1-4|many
CASSQKLGSTNEKLFF
TGCGCCAGCAGCCAAAAATTGGGATCAACTAATGAAAAACTGTTTTTT
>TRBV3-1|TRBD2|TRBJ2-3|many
CASSLRLAGEADTQYF
TGTGCCAGCAGCCTTCGACTAGCGGGAGAGGCAGATACGCAGTATTTT
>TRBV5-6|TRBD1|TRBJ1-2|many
CASSSSGTGGKGYTF
TGTGCCAGCAGCTCCTCCGGGACAGGGGGCAAAGGCTACACCTTC
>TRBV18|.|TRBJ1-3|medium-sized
CASSPGDWDTIYF
TGTGCCAGCTCACCAGGGGACTGGGACACCATATATTTT
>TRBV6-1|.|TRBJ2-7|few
CASKYGNRDGDYF
TGTGCCAGCAAATACGGGAACAGGGACGGCGACTACTTC
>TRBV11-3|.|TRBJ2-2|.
CASSFIIGGELFF
TGTGCCAGCAGCTTCATTATAGGCGGGGAGCTGTTTTTT
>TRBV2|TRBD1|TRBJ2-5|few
CASSETGGAETQYF
TGTGCCAGCAGTGAGACAGGGGGCGCAGAGACCCAGTACTTC
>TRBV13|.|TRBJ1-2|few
CASSLGTYANYGYTF
TGTGCCAGCAGCTTGGGGACATATGCTAACTATGGCTACACCTTC
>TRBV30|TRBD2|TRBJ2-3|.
CAWSLLAGPVDTQYF
TGTGCCTGGAGCCTTCTAGCGGGGCCGGTGGATACGCAGTATTTT
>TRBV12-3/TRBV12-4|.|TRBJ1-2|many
CASSLRTYSGYTF
TGTGCCAGCAGTCTCCGGACATATTCGGGCTACACCTTC
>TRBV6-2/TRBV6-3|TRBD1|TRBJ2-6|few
CASSVQGSGANVLTF
TGTGCCAGCAGCGTACAGGGGTCTGGGGCCAACGTCCTGACTTTC
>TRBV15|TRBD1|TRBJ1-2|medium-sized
CATTPGQGDGYTF
TGTGCCACCACCCCGGGACAGGGGGATGGCTACACCTTC
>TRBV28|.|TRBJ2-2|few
CASRPSHGELFF
TGTGCCAGCAGGCCTAGCCACGGGGAGCTGTTTTTT
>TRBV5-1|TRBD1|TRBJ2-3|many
CASSLWTGITDTQYF
TGCGCCAGCAGCTTATGGACAGGGATCACAGATACGCAGTATTTT
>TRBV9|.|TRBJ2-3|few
CASSPVRETQYF
TGTGCCAGCAGCCCTGTCAGGGAAACGCAGTATTTT
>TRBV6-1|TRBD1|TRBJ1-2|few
CASSSGQVGGYTF
TGTGCCAGCAGTAGTGGACAGGTGGGAGGCTACACCTTC
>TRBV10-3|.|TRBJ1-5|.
CAIRGGSNQPQHF
TGTGCCATTAGAGGGGGTAGCAATCAGCCCCAGCATTTT